Each of the 4 T cell receptor beta chains below was sequenced from the same sample in a study of control samples from healthy donors and cancer patients (dated by TCRdb to about 2020). Library method: the immunoSEQ multiplex PCR assay. TCRdb obtained this table from immuneACCESS and retained in-frame rearrangements with V and J assigned. These tables miss some clones; where compared with another copy, unresolved V genes account for less than half of the shortfall, and the remainder is unexplained. This sample has over 100,000 clones in its table, and under 95% of those were observed once. 2% to 2.5% of the sample lies in the top ten. Sequencing input: blood. Source of these receptors: a woman younger than 30 in good health.

V usage is TRBV10-3 and J usage is TRBJ1-2; no reliable D call. This CDR3 has 13 residues. Trimming cost V 4 bases and J 8 bases, with 14 bases left between them. Germline V gene data show CDR1 as ENHRY and CDR2 as SYGVKD. CDR3 residues: CAISGTSTGGYTF. The CDR3 DNA reads as TGTGCCATCAGTGGGACCTCGACTGGGGGCTACACCTTC.

The CDR3 loop reads CAGSGTVPGEQYF. CDR3 bases: TGTGCCGGTTCCGGGACAGTCCCGGGGGAGCAGTACTTC. V gene TRBV30 combines with J gene TRBJ2-7; 7 bases agree with TRBD1. The V gene end was trimmed by 8 bases and the J gene end by 7 bases; junction bases not matched to a gene: 14. The CDR3 extends over 13 amino acids. Per the germline V gene, CDR1 is GTSNPN and CDR2 is SVGIG (reference sequence).

This clone was observed a few times. The rearrangement links TRBV30 to TRBJ1-2; tentatively, D is TRBD1 (5 bases). Germline-derived CDR1 and CDR2 are GTSNPN and SVGIG (reference sequence). The CDR3 has 14 residues. The V end was cut by 2 bases, the J end by 2 bases, with 12 bases between. The DNA for the CDR3 is TGTGCCTGGAGTCTTCCAGGGAAAAACTATGGCTACACCTTC. This translates into CAWSLPGKNYGYTF.

The chain is built from TRBV5-1 and TRBJ2-2; no clear D. The germline V gene encodes CDR1 SGHRS and CDR2 YFSETQ. Trimming removed 0 bases from V and 6 bases from J, with 6 bases in between. This CDR3 is 13 amino acids long. DNA for the CDR3: TGCGCCAGCAGCTTGGGCGCTGCCGGGGAGCTGTTTTTT. Its protein is CASSLGAAGELFF.